These 2 T cell receptor beta chains came from one sample sequenced in a study of identical twins. TCRdb reprocessed the 5' RACE reads via MiXCR and lists one record per CDR3 protein. The table records about 530,000 distinct CDR3 sequences, around 15% of them present only once. The sample was also reused in another study, on yellow fever vaccine responses in identical twins.

The sample was CD4+ T cells sorted from blood. The receptor source for this set is a woman younger than 30 in good health.

This clonotype was observed a handful of times. The chain couples TRBV28 to TRBJ1-1; 8 bases line up with TRBD1. The junction had 8 bases not matched to a gene; V was cut back by 4 bases and J by 7 bases. Germline V CDR1 and CDR2: MDHEN, SYDVKM. CDR3 length: 14 amino acids. CDR3 coding DNA: TGTGCCAGCAGTTGGACAGGGAATTACCATGAAGCTTTCTTT. As protein: CASSWTGNYHEAFF.

This clonotype has just a few counts. The genes are TRBV20-1 and TRBJ2-1; D is possibly TRBD2 (5 bases). The CDR3 sequence is 15 residues long. V was trimmed by 6 bases and J by 4 bases, leaving 19 bases between them. CDR1 DFQATT and CDR2 SNEGSKA come from the germline V gene (reference sequence). This chain's CDR3 is CSAPKHPEGYNEQFF. CDR3 in DNA: TGCAGTGCCCCCAAACACCCCGAGGGTTACAATGAGCAGTTCTTC.